A selection of T cell receptor beta chains follows, all from one sample in a study of T cell responses to AZD1222 COVID-19 vaccine. The assay was immunoSEQ multiplex PCR, and TCRdb's table has in-frame clones only and misses some. This sample has 120,000 to 150,000 clones; just over 90% occur once, and the top ten carry approximately 2%. The sequencing used peripheral blood, collected on day 0 of AZD1222 vaccination. The receptors derive from an adult in good health. Each CDR3 is given with its conserved first and last residue. D genes are given only for firm matches. A row's size may be missing; if present it is once, few, many or a size class.

V	D	J	size	CDR3
TRBV10-3	-	TRBJ2-5	-	CAISFGQQETQYF
TRBV7-2	-	TRBJ2-7	-	CASSDYLASEQYF
TRBV7-8	-	TRBJ1-2	-	CASSLALEYYGYTF
TRBV2	TRBD2	TRBJ2-5	-	CASSVTSGKGKTQYF
TRBV10-2	-	TRBJ1-2	-	CASSEVENYGYTF
TRBV6-1	TRBD1	TRBJ1-2	-	CASSEGGTDGYTF
TRBV7-2	-	TRBJ1-2	-	CASSLTDYGYTF
TRBV5-5	TRBD2	TRBJ2-1	-	CASSWTSGGLSSYNEQFF
TRBV11-1	-	TRBJ2-3	-	CASSLYLGTDTQYF
TRBV3-1/TRBV3-2	-	TRBJ2-3	-	CASSREGGDTQYF
TRBV7-3	TRBD2	TRBJ2-1	once	CASSQGAGGPIEQFF
TRBV11-2	-	TRBJ2-2	few	CASSPEGINTGELFF
TRBV4-1	-	TRBJ1-1	-	CASSYRASETRNTEAFF
TRBV4-1	-	TRBJ1-2	few	CASSQDWTAINYGYTF
TRBV6-1	-	TRBJ1-6	-	CASSGGHRDSYNSPLHF
TRBV29-1	-	TRBJ2-7	-	CSARDAEQYF
TRBV9	-	TRBJ1-1	-	CASSVTPTVSNTEAFF
TRBV18	-	TRBJ1-2	once	CASSPLPGPGGYTF
TRBV27	-	TRBJ1-6	-	CASSLISLPRAYNSPLHF
TRBV7-3	-	TRBJ2-3	-	CASSSAQDQTQYF
TRBV2	TRBD1	TRBJ2-7	few	CASTLIGQAQYF
TRBV5-1	TRBD2	TRBJ2-3	-	CASSPLGLAGGTDTQYF
TRBV2	-	TRBJ1-1	once	CASSAQGNTEAFF
TRBV6-2/TRBV6-3	-	TRBJ1-4	once	CASSYQGQSNEKLFF
TRBV2	-	TRBJ1-2	-	CASRGQQAGYTF
TRBV4-1	TRBD2	TRBJ2-3	-	CASSQASGTSVDTQYF
TRBV7-9	TRBD1	TRBJ1-2	-	CASSPRGGGQRANYGYTF
TRBV7-9	-	TRBJ2-2	-	CASSLAGGTGELFF
TRBV2	-	TRBJ2-1	-	CASNPLSSYNEQFF
TRBV27	TRBD1	TRBJ2-7	-	CASSYGTGNYEQYF
TRBV5-4	TRBD1	TRBJ2-2	-	CASSLPTGGAGFSGELFF